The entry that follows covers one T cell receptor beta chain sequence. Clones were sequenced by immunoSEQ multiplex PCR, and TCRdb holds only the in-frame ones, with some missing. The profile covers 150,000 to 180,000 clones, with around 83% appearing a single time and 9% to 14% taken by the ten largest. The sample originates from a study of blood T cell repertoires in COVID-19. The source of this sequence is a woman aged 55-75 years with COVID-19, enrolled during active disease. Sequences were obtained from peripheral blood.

As DNA, the CDR3 is TGTGCCAGCTCACCATGGGACAAGAACACTGAAGCTTTCTTT. It is translated as CASSPWDKNTEAFF. The chain links TRBV18 to TRBJ1-1; the D gene is possibly TRBD1 (6 bases). Germline CDR1 is KGHSH and CDR2 is LQKENI. The CDR3 is made up of 14 amino acids. The V end was cut by 2 bases, the J end by 1 base, with 8 bases between.